This T cell receptor beta chain was captured by sequencing in a study of T cell repertoires and HLA-DP antigens. Study overall: DNA input averaged roughly 230 ng in sorted CD137+CD4+ and approximately 1,100 ng in pre-culture CD4+.

Germline V gene data show CDR1 as LNHDA and CDR2 as SQIVND (reference sequence). The CDR3 totals 12 residues. Trimming removed 4 bases at V and 4 bases at J, with 7 bases between. Sequenced by immunoSEQ multiplex PCR; TCRdb stores in-frame clones only, minus some. Among approximately 110,000 clones, 80% to 95% were seen once, and the ten largest hold over 0.25%. About this clone: Its antigen is unknown.

This clonotype originated in a woman aged 18-29 years in good health and CMV-seronegative. The V call is TRBV19, the J call TRBJ1-2; D unresolved. Input material: CD4+ T cells from PBMCs. CDR3 residues: CASSSQTYGYTF. For the CDR3, the DNA is TGTGCCAGTAGTAGTCAGACCTATGGCTACACCTTC.